The 32 T cell receptor beta chains given below trace back to one sample, sequenced in a study of T cells after posttransplantation cyclophosphamide. Cyclophosphamide on days +3 and +4 followed busulfan-fludarabine conditioning and a marrow graft. Profiled with immunoSEQ multiplex PCR; TCRdb holds only in-frame clones, not every one. The sample holds approximately 22,000 clones, less than 90% seen once. The sample in question was PBMCs, obtained after allogeneic stem cell transplant with posttransplant cyclophosphamide. These receptors all come from a female patient in her thirties or forties who received an allogeneic stem cell transplant from an unrelated donor, was CMV-positive, and had no GVHD. The graft donor may account for some of the T cells.

This chain uses TRBV9 with TRBJ2-1; possible D gene TRBD2, 6 bases. The germline V gene encodes CDR1 SGDLS and CDR2 YYNGEE. The CDR3 is 14 amino acids. V shed 3 bases and J shed 8 bases, with 15 bases lying between them. CDR3 protein: CASSAGLFFDEQFF. The CDR3 DNA follows: TGTGCCAGCAGCGCGGGACTCTTTTTCGATGAGCAGTTCTTC.

V is TRBV2 and J is TRBJ2-7; D is perhaps TRBD2 (6 bases). V shed 6 bases and J shed 6 bases, with 15 bases lying between them. Germline assignment: CDR1 SNHLY and CDR2 FYNNEI. CDR3 length: 13 residues. CDR3 protein: CASSPWRGGEQYF. CDR3 DNA sequence: TGTGCCAGCAGCCCGTGGCGGGGAGGCGAGCAGTACTTC.

The chain joins TRBV9 to TRBJ2-7; weak D call: TRBD2 (6 bases). This CDR3 has 15 amino acids. Germline V gene sequence: CDR1 SGDLS, CDR2 YYNGEE. The V end lost 3 bases, the J end lost 4 bases, and 17 bases lay between the germline ends. The CDR3 here is CASSDGGTGTYEQYF. CDR3 DNA: TGTGCCAGCAGCGATGGGGGGACCGGGACTTACGAGCAGTACTTC.

V is TRBV4-2 and J is TRBJ2-2, with 11 bases matching TRBD1. Germline trimming cut 1 base from V and 2 bases from J; bases unmatched to any gene: 9. The CDR3 has 19 amino acids. Germline CDR1 LGHNA, CDR2 YNFKEQ. The CDR3 region has the DNA TGTGCCAGCAGCCAAGTTGTGGCCGGACAGGGGGCTAACACCGGGGAGCTGTTTTTT. It specifies CASSQVVAGQGANTGELFF.

The J gene is TRBJ2-1, the V gene TRBV11-2, with 11 bases identical to TRBD2. In germline, CDR1 is SGHAT, CDR2 FQNNGV. This CDR3 comprises 18 residues. J was trimmed by 0 bases and V by 3 bases; bases with no gene match: 7. CDR3 in DNA: TGTGCCAGCAGCTTGACACTAGCGGGGGAAGTCTCCTACAATGAGCAGTTCTTC. Its protein is CASSLTLAGEVSYNEQFF.

This clone turned up a few times. The CDR3 DNA follows: TGCGCCAGCAGCCAAGTATACCGAGGGCGAAGAAGCTCCTATAATTCACCCCTCCACTTT. This sequence encodes CASSQVYRGRRSSYNSPLHF. The V gene is TRBV4-3, the J gene TRBJ1-6; D uncertain. CDR3 length: 20 residues. With 1 base removed from V and 0 bases from J, the gap between germline ends came to 19 bases. Germline assignment: CDR1 LGHNA and CDR2 YSLEER.

The CDR3 is CAISPTTPNTEAFF. The CDR3 DNA reads as TGTGCCATCAGTCCGACAACTCCGAACACTGAAGCTTTCTTT. The chain has TRBV10-3 and TRBJ1-1, with D hard to call. CDR3 length: 14 amino acids. V was shortened by 5 bases and J by 1 base, with 11 bases between the two germline ends. Germline CDR1 ENHRY, CDR2 SYGVKD.

This chain links TRBV7-6 with TRBJ2-7, with a possible D match to TRBD2 (6 bases). V lost 4 bases to trimming and J lost 6 bases, with 13 bases between them. CDR1 SGHVS and CDR2 FNYEAQ come from the germline V gene. This CDR3 is built from 13 residues. As DNA, the CDR3 is TGTGCCAGCAGCTCCGAGGAGGGAACCGAGCAGTACTTC. Protein product: CASSSEEGTEQYF. Looking up the rest from reference TRBV7-6 and TRBJ2-7 gives the full variable domain: GAGVSQSPRYKVTKRGQDVALRCDPISGHVSLYWYRQALGQGPEFLTYFNYEAQQDKSGLPNDRFSAERPEGSISTLTIQRTEQRDSAMYRCASSSEEGTEQYFGPGTRLTVT.

The rearrangement links TRBV7-9 to TRBJ1-1; weak D call: TRBD1 (5 bases). Germline V lookup: CDR1 SEHNR, CDR2 FQNEAQ (reference sequence). The CDR3 length is 13 residues. Trimming took 5 bases from V and 7 from J, leaving 14 bases between them. This chain's CDR3 is CASSPQSDSEAFF. CDR3 sequence (DNA): TGTGCCAGCAGCCCACAATCCGACAGTGAAGCTTTCTTT.

The chain is built from TRBV19 and TRBJ1-1, with D possibly matching TRBD1 (5 bases). The germline V gene encodes CDR1 LNHDA and CDR2 SQIVND (reference sequence). Trimming removed 0 bases from V and 4 bases from J, with 12 bases in between. The CDR3 consists of 15 residues. The CDR3 region is CASSIDQQGSTEAFF. Written as DNA, the CDR3 is TGTGCCAGTAGTATAGATCAGCAGGGAAGCACTGAAGCTTTCTTT.

The CDR3: CASSNGGAPSNTEAFF. For the CDR3, the DNA is TGTGCCAGCAGCAATGGTGGGGCCCCATCGAACACTGAAGCTTTCTTT. The chain combines TRBV21-1 with TRBJ1-1; TRBD1 was called by the table and not checked on the DNA. TRBV21-1 counts as a pseudogene. This CDR3 comprises 16 residues.

The V gene is TRBV28, the J gene TRBJ1-2; 10 nucleotides line up with TRBD1. CDR3 length: 13 residues. V lost 10 bases to trimming and J lost 3 bases; unmatched junction nucleotides: 5. Germline V gene sequence: CDR1 MDHEN, CDR2 SYDVKM. The CDR3 is CATWGTGDYGYTF. CDR3 nucleotides: TGTGCCACCTGGGGGACAGGGGACTATGGCTACACCTTC.

The gene calls are TRBV7-2 and TRBJ2-7; the D gene is possibly TRBD2 (5 bases). CDR1 is SGHTA, CDR2 FQGNSA, per germline. There are 16 residues in the CDR3. V shed 3 bases and J shed 0 bases, with 15 bases lying between them. The CDR3 sequence is CASSFGLRRSSYEQYF. In DNA form, the CDR3 reads TGTGCCAGCAGCTTCGGACTTCGCAGGAGCTCCTACGAGCAGTACTTC.

A single count supports this clone. This chain links TRBV5-1 with TRBJ1-3; unclear D gene. The germline V and J ends were trimmed by 3 bases and 0 bases, with 10 bases remaining between them. The CDR3 consists of 15 residues. Germline CDR1 is SGHRS and CDR2 is YFSETQ. The CDR3 DNA reads TGCGCCAGCAGCTCGGGAATCGGCTCTGGAAACACCATATATTTT. The encoded protein is CASSSGIGSGNTIYF.

The chain uses TRBV5-1 and TRBJ2-1; D possibly corresponds to TRBD1 (5 bases). The CDR3 extends over 13 amino acids. The germline V gene encodes CDR1 SGHRS and CDR2 YFSETQ. Trimming left V 0 bases short and J 7 bases short, with 8 bases between. The CDR3 sequence: CASSLDRPNEQFF. The CDR3 DNA reads TGCGCCAGCAGCTTGGACAGGCCGAATGAGCAGTTCTTC.

This CDR3 is CASSLGLPGGVHEQYF. The CDR3 coding sequence is TGTGCCAGCAGCTTAGGTCTCCCAGGGGGCGTCCACGAGCAGTACTTC. The chain combines TRBV7-8 with TRBJ2-7; 8 positions match TRBD1. Germline CDR1 and CDR2: SGHVS and FQNEAQ. The J segment lost 5 bases and the V segment lost 1 base, leaving 10 bases of the junction unmatched. This CDR3 comprises 16 residues. Drawing the rest from reference TRBV7-8 and TRBJ2-7, the complete variable domain is GAGVSQSPRYKVAKRGQDVALRCDPISGHVSLFWYQQALGQGPEFLTYFQNEAQLDKSGLPSDRFFAERPEGSVSTLKIQRTQQEDSAVYLCASSLGLPGGVHEQYFGPGTRLTVT.

The rearrangement links TRBV29-1 to TRBJ2-2; 10 nucleotides match TRBD2. The CDR3 contains 14 residues. V shed 6 bases, J shed 1 base, and the junction held 2 bases outside the gene matches. Germline V lookup: CDR1 SQVTM, CDR2 ANQGSEA. CDR3 DNA sequence: TGCAGCGTGCGACTAGCGGGGAACACCGGGGAGCTGTTTTTT. Protein: CSVRLAGNTGELFF.

The gene calls are TRBV6-5 and TRBJ1-3; D is uncertain. The CDR3 runs to 13 residues. In germline, CDR1 is MNHEY, CDR2 SVGAGI. Between the trimmed V and J ends, which lost 7 bases and 3 bases, there was a span of 10 bases. CDR3 sequence reads: CASTFGVGNTIYF. CDR3 nucleotides: TGTGCCAGCACCTTCGGGGTTGGAAACACCATATATTTT.

This chain links TRBV18 with TRBJ2-3; 10 nucleotides line up with TRBD2. The CDR3 extends over 16 amino acids. Losses at the gene ends were 5 bases for V and 0 bases for J; bases not matched to a gene: 5. Germline V CDR1 and CDR2: KGHSH, LQKENI. CDR3 region: CASSRLAGASTDTQYF. CDR3 DNA sequence: TGTGCCAGCTCAAGGCTAGCGGGGGCTAGCACAGATACGCAGTATTTT.

V usage is TRBV4-1 and J usage is TRBJ2-5, with D maybe TRBD1 (6 bases). Trimming stripped 3 bases from V and 3 bases from J, with 11 bases between. This CDR3 has 14 amino acids. Germline V lookup: CDR1 MGHRA, CDR2 YSYEKL. CDR3 loop: CASSHAPGEETQYF. CDR3 nucleotide sequence: TGCGCCAGCAGCCATGCCCCAGGGGAAGAGACCCAGTACTTC.

The rearrangement links TRBV30 to TRBJ2-5; D perhaps matches TRBD2 (7 bases). Trimming left V 5 bases short and J 5 bases short, with 18 bases between. The CDR3 extends over 14 amino acids. From germline, CDR1 is GTSNPN and CDR2 SVGIG (reference sequence). The chain's CDR3 is CAWAGGLALETQYF. The CDR3 DNA follows: TGTGCCTGGGCCGGGGGGCTGGCTCTGGAGACCCAGTACTTC. The whole variable domain, filled in from reference TRBV30 and TRBJ2-5, reads SQTIHQWPATLVQPVGSPLSLECTVEGTSNPNLYWYRQAAGRGLQLLFYSVGIGQISSEVPQNLSASRPQDRQFILSSKKLLLSDSGFYLCAWAGGLALETQYFGPGTRLLVL.

As concerns this clone: One end of the junction varies from germline; a read error may be responsible. This specimen includes other DNA sequences encoding the same CDR3. The chain employs TRBV10-2 and TRBJ1-6; D is possibly TRBD1 (6 bases). CDR3 length: 17 residues. Germline-derived CDR1 and CDR2 are WSHSY and SAAADI. This chain's CDR3 is CASSESVRGSYNSPLHF. Written as DNA, the CDR3 is TGCGCCAGCAGTGAGTCGGTCAGGGGCTCCTATAATTCCCCCCTCCACTTT.

V and J are TRBV18 and TRBJ1-6, with no clear D. The germline V and J ends were trimmed by 4 bases and 0 bases, with 10 bases remaining between them. CDR3 length equals 16 residues. Germline V CDR1 and CDR2: KGHSH, LQKENI. For the CDR3, the DNA is TGTGCCAGCTCACACGCAGCGAGCTCCTATAATTCACCCCTCCACTTT. Amino acid sequence: CASSHAASSYNSPLHF.

J is TRBJ2-7 and V is TRBV6-5; D is perhaps TRBD1 (6 bases). Trimming cost V 5 bases and J 2 bases, with 13 bases left between them. This CDR3 region has 14 residues. Germline CDR1 and CDR2: MNHEY and SVGAGI. The DNA of the CDR3 is TGTGCCAGCAGTATGACGACAGGTACCTACGAGCAGTACTTC. Its translation: CASSMTTGTYEQYF.

The chain joins TRBV4-1 to TRBJ2-2; TRBD2 aligns across 13 bases. The trim removed 4 bases at V and 0 bases at J, leaving 8 bases unmatched. Germline V CDR1 and CDR2: MGHRA, YSYEKL. There are 19 residues in the CDR3. This CDR3 is CASSRAGTSGATNTGELFF. The CDR3 DNA sequence: TGCGCCAGCAGCCGGGCCGGGACTAGCGGGGCCACGAACACCGGGGAGCTGTTTTTT.

This clone has only one observation. The chain joins TRBV7-6 to TRBJ2-7, with D possibly being TRBD1 (6 bases). The germline V gene encodes CDR1 SGHVS and CDR2 FNYEAQ. The CDR3 has 13 amino acids. V lost 5 bases to trimming and J lost 5 bases, with 13 bases between them. In DNA form, the CDR3 reads TGTGCCAGCAGCCTCGACAGGCTCAACGAGCAGTACTTC. This encodes CASSLDRLNEQYF. Using reference TRBV7-6 and TRBJ2-7 for the parts outside the CDR3, the full variable domain is GAGVSQSPRYKVTKRGQDVALRCDPISGHVSLYWYRQALGQGPEFLTYFNYEAQQDKSGLPNDRFSAERPEGSISTLTIQRTEQRDSAMYRCASSLDRLNEQYFGPGTRLTVT.

The J gene is TRBJ2-5, the V gene TRBV9; 8 bases map to TRBD2. With 2 bases clipped from V and 1 base from J, the junction kept 4 bases outside the gene matches. Germline lookup yields CDR1 SGDLS and CDR2 YYNGEE. CDR3 size: 15 residues. CDR3 in DNA: TGTGCCAGCAGCGTTAGCGGGGTCTCCCAAGAGACCCAGTACTTC. Translated: CASSVSGVSQETQYF.

This chain uses TRBV7-3 with TRBJ2-3; TRBD2 aligns across 14 bases. This CDR3 has 18 residues. Germline loops: CDR1 SGHTA, CDR2 FQGTGA. Trimming took 1 base from V and 1 from J; bases not matched to a gene: 4. The CDR3 DNA reads TGTGCCAGCAGCTTAAGGGGACTAGCGGGGGTTGGCACAGATACGCAGTATTTT. Translated: CASSLRGLAGVGTDTQYF.

This chain joins TRBV7-8 and TRBJ2-7; possible D gene TRBD1, 6 bases. V gave up 1 base and J gave up 0 bases, with 13 bases separating them. CDR3 length: 16 amino acids. Looked up from germline, CDR1 is SGHVS and CDR2 is FQNEAQ. CDR3 amino acids: CASSLEGVSFSYEQYF. The DNA of the CDR3 is TGTGCCAGCAGCTTAGAGGGGGTCAGCTTCTCCTACGAGCAGTACTTC.

The chain links TRBV5-1 to TRBJ2-1; 13 bases are shared with TRBD2. The CDR3 is made up of 16 amino acids. V lost 5 bases, J lost 8 bases, and 10 bases stayed unmatched. Germline V gene sequence: CDR1 SGHRS, CDR2 YFSETQ. The CDR3 reads CASSPPLAGGNDEQFF. The CDR3 nucleotides read TGCGCCAGCAGTCCTCCACTAGCGGGGGGGAACGATGAGCAGTTCTTC.

The V gene is TRBV29-1, the J gene TRBJ2-2; 7 bases align to TRBD1. From germline, CDR1 is SQVTM and CDR2 ANQGSEA. After removal of 5 bases from V and 4 bases from J, the junction contained 7 bases not matched to a gene. The CDR3 is 14 amino acids. CDR3 residues: CSVTGVPLTGELFF. As DNA, the CDR3 is TGCAGCGTTACAGGGGTCCCACTCACCGGGGAGCTGTTTTTT.

The chain employs TRBV7-3 and TRBJ2-5; TRBD1 agrees at 9 bases. Per the germline V gene, CDR1 is SGHTA and CDR2 is FQGTGA. The CDR3 totals 15 residues. With V trimmed by 0 bases and J by 5 bases, 4 bases remained unmatched. CDR3 sequence reads: CASSLTVGQGETQYF. DNA for the CDR3: TGTGCCAGCAGCTTAACCGTTGGACAGGGGGAGACCCAGTACTTC.